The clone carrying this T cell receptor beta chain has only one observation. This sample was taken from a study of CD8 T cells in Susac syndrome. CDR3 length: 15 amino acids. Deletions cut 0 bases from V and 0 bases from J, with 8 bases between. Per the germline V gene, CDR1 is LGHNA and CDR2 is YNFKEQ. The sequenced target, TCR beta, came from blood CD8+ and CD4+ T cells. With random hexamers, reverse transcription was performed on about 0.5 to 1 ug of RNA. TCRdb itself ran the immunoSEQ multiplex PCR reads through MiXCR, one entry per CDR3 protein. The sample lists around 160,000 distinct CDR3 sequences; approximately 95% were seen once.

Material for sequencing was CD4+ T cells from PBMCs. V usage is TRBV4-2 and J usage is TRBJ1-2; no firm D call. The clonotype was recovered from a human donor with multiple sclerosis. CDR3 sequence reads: CASSQDLGANYGYTF. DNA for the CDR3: TGTGCCAGCAGCCAAGACCTCGGAGCTAACTATGGCTACACCTTC.